This record looks at one T cell receptor (beta chain) sequence and its context. Antigen specificity is unknown. This record belongs to a study of response to subunit inactivated influenza vaccine. Study observations and caveats: New T cells are recruited in small numbers by each seasonal influenza vaccination, according to the authors' suggestion.

One entry per CDR3 protein, called by TCRdb with MiXCR from the RT-PCR reads. This table holds about 700,000 distinct CDR3 sequences, roughly 13% found once. Source: PBMCs from blood, taken 14 to 15 days before vaccination. The TCR was taken from a man aged 50-59 years who received an inactivated influenza vaccine.

CDR3 sequence reads: CASSMDRTNTEAFF. CDR3 DNA: TGTGCCAGTAGTATGGACAGGACTAACACTGAAGCTTTCTTT. This chain uses TRBV19 with TRBJ1-1; 7 bases map to TRBD1. The CDR3 length is 14 residues. Trimming cost V 3 bases and J 2 bases; bases outside gene matches: 3. Germline values: CDR1 LNHDA, CDR2 SQIVND (reference sequence).